This T cell receptor (beta chain) derives from a study of T cell repertoires in cytomegalovirus infection. Looking at the study overall: CMV infection together with matching HLA type was indicated by public TCR beta signatures.

Using its own MiXCR run on the reads, TCRdb lists one record per CDR3 protein. This sample yields around 530,000 distinct CDR3 sequences, of which 26% are seen a single time; over 10% belongs to the top ten. This CDR3 contains 15 residues. Trimming left V 4 bases short and J 0 bases short, with 14 bases between. Germline CDR1 reads SGHRS; CDR2 reads YFSETQ. The receptor was derived from a human donor in good health (CMV status not recorded). Some clones in this sample may be carry-over from other donors' samples. The chain employs TRBV5-1 and TRBJ2-7, with D perhaps being TRBD1 or TRBD2 (7 bases each). Input material: PBMCs. This CDR3 is CASSARGGSSYEQYF. The CDR3 DNA is TGCGCCAGCAGCGCCAGGGGGGGAAGCTCCTACGAGCAGTACTTC.